A selection of T cell receptor beta chains follows, all from one sample in a study of technical replicates of blood from several donors. Sequencing was performed with immunoSEQ multiplex PCR; in TCRdb, only in-frame clones are kept and a portion is missing. Of more than 60,000 clones in the sample, 95% were seen once. Sequencing used T cells isolated from PBMCs. These receptors came from a human donor in good health. The CDR3 runs from the conserved cysteine through the conserved F or W. Fields, in order: J gene, V gene, CDR3 length, clone size, D gene, CDR3 protein, CDR3 DNA. The D gene is left open where the match is weak. Not every row has a clone size; where given, it reads once, few, many or a size class.

TRBJ1-2 | TRBV30 | 14 | - | TRBD1 | CAWSVQGPGPGYTF | TGTGCCTGGAGCGTACAGGGGCCCGGCCCTGGCTACACCTTC
TRBJ2-6 | TRBV5-6 | 18 | - | TRBD2 | CASSLKKREEAGANVLTF | TGTGCCAGCAGCCTGAAAAAGCGGGAGGAGGCTGGGGCCAACGTCCTGACTTTC
TRBJ2-7 | TRBV30 | 14 | - | TRBD2 | CAWTGTSSFYEQYF | TGTGCCTGGACCGGGACTAGCAGTTTCTACGAGCAGTACTTC
TRBJ2-5 | TRBV9 | 14 | - | - | CASSVEGGAATQYF | TGTGCCAGCAGCGTAGAGGGGGGGGCAGCGACCCAGTACTTC
TRBJ1-4 | TRBV4-1 | 20 | - | - | CASSLPGGGRIRYPNEKLFF | TGCGCCAGCAGCCTCCCCGGGGGAGGGAGGATTAGATACCCAAATGAAAAACTGTTTTTT
TRBJ1-2 | TRBV19 | 12 | - | - | CASSIPGGGYTF | TGTGCCAGTAGTATACCGGGGGGTGGCTACACCTTC
TRBJ1-4 | TRBV2 | 15 | - | TRBD1 | CASSDWTGNNEKLFF | TGTGCCAGCAGTGATTGGACAGGGAATAATGAAAAACTGTTTTTT
TRBJ2-3 | TRBV7-4 | 14 | - | TRBD2 | CASSLRGEGDTQYF | TGTGCCAGCAGCTTGAGAGGGGAGGGAGATACGCAGTATTTT
TRBJ2-7 | TRBV18 | 15 | once | TRBD2 | CASSPRGLAGGEQYF | TGTGCCAGCTCACCTAGGGGACTAGCGGGAGGCGAGCAGTACTTC
TRBJ2-2 | TRBV11-2 | 13 | - | - | CASSLLRTGELFF | TGTGCCAGCAGCTTACTTAGAACCGGGGAGCTGTTTTTT
TRBJ2-5 | TRBV6-5 | 12 | - | TRBD2 | CASSPGGETQYF | TGTGCCAGCAGCCCGGGAGGGGAGACCCAGTACTTC
TRBJ2-7 | TRBV23-1 | 19 | - | - | CASSQSIRPPREKFYEQYF | TGCGCCAGCAGTCAATCGATAAGGCCGCCGAGGGAAAAGTTCTACGAGCAGTACTTC
TRBJ2-7 | TRBV7-8 | 14 | - | - | CASSLLSGPYEQYF | TGTGCCAGCAGCTTATTGTCAGGGCCCTACGAGCAGTACTTC
TRBJ1-5 | TRBV7-2 | 13 | - | - | CASSLSVNQPQHF | TGTGCCAGCAGCTTATCAGTCAATCAGCCCCAGCATTTT
TRBJ2-7 | TRBV10-3 | 14 | - | TRBD2 | CAIKPGLPIHEQYF | TGTGCCATCAAGCCGGGACTACCTATCCACGAGCAGTACTTC
TRBJ2-3 | TRBV7-6 | 16 | - | TRBD2 | CASSLSSGGAGDTQYF | TGTGCCAGCAGCTTGAGTAGCGGGGGGGCTGGAGATACGCAGTATTTT
TRBJ2-3 | TRBV6-5 | 15 | - | - | CASSTRRDPTDTQYF | TGTGCCAGCAGTACCCGGAGAGATCCCACAGATACGCAGTATTTT
TRBJ2-1 | TRBV15 | 15 | - | TRBD2 | CATSRSRRRENEQFF | TGTGCCACCAGCAGAAGTCGTCGGCGGGAGAATGAGCAGTTCTTC
TRBJ2-7 | TRBV7-6 | 15 | - | TRBD1 | CASSARQGRVYEQYF | TGTGCCAGCAGCGCCCGACAGGGAAGGGTCTACGAGCAGTACTTC
TRBJ1-5 | TRBV28 | 17 | - | TRBD1 | CASRGPGTAYSNQPQHF | TGTGCCAGCAGGGGTCCTGGGACAGCTTATAGCAATCAGCCCCAGCATTTT
TRBJ2-3 | TRBV2 | 15 | once | - | CASSDVGGDTDTQYF | TGTGCCAGCAGTGACGTCGGCGGAGACACAGATACGCAGTATTTT
TRBJ1-2 | TRBV19 | 22 | - | - | CASSHILGRDSESPWGLNGYTF | TGTGCCAGTAGTCATATATTGGGCAGGGACTCTGAATCGCCGTGGGGATTAAATGGCTACACCTTC
TRBJ1-3 | TRBV28 | 16 | - | - | CASTKRGEHSGNTIYF | TGTGCCAGCACCAAACGGGGGGAACACTCTGGAAACACCATATATTTT
TRBJ2-7 | TRBV5-4 | 14 | - | TRBD1 | CASSLGGQVYEQYF | TGTGCCAGCAGCTTGGGGGGACAGGTCTACGAGCAGTACTTC
TRBJ2-5 | TRBV6-1 | 15 | - | TRBD1 | CASSASDRSKETQYF | TGTGCCAGCAGTGCGTCGGACAGGAGCAAAGAGACCCAGTACTTC
TRBJ1-5 | TRBV4-1 | 14 | - | - | CASSEAEREQPQHF | TGCGCCAGCAGCGAGGCCGAGAGGGAGCAGCCCCAGCATTTT
TRBJ2-2 | TRBV5-1 | 16 | - | - | CASSSTPDRNTGELFF | TGCGCCAGCAGTTCTACCCCGGACAGAAACACCGGGGAGCTGTTTTTT
TRBJ1-1 | TRBV28 | 15 | - | TRBD1 | CASSGPGGRNTEAFF | TGTGCCAGCAGCGGTCCAGGGGGGAGGAACACTGAAGCTTTCTTT
TRBJ2-7 | TRBV28 | 15 | - | - | CASSLPGRSSYEQYF | TGTGCCAGCTCTCTTCCGGGGAGGAGCTCCTACGAGCAGTACTTC
TRBJ1-5 | TRBV18 | 15 | - | - | CASSSYTGAHQPQHF | TGTGCCAGCTCATCCTACACGGGTGCCCATCAGCCCCAGCATTTT
TRBJ2-5 | TRBV9 | 15 | - | - | CASSASGIRQETQYF | TGTGCCAGCAGCGCCTCGGGGATTCGGCAAGAGACCCAGTACTTC
TRBJ2-5 | TRBV5-4 | 14 | once | - | CASSWTRGPETQYF | TGTGCCAGCAGCTGGACCAGGGGCCCTGAGACCCAGTACTTC